The subject of this entry is one TCR beta chain. This clonotype registers as medium-sized (0.01 to 0.1%) within its sample. Base qualities are missing; no much larger clone stands one base away. This sample is part of a study (dated by TCRdb to about 2017). With regard to the full study: Two kinds of material were obtained from patients: duodenal biopsy samples, of which there were roughly 6 to 13, and blood, of which up to 100 ml was taken. The study followed gluten-specific CD4+ T cell receptor repertoires in celiac disease across blood and gut, across disease stages, and over intervals ranging from weeks to decades. For long-term comparison, patients who had historic T cell material from decades earlier were asked to donate new blood and biopsy samples. In total, the study looked at blood and gut biopsy samples from 20 to 25 celiac disease patients. Cells from most subjects were stained with pooled PE-conjugated tetramers presenting the glia-alpha1a, -alpha2, -omega1 and -omega2 epitopes. Broad study findings and their caveats: Of under 2,000 TCRs from about 15 patients, roughly 9.7% of the TCR-alpha, TCR-beta or paired amino acid sequences were public. Clonotypes specific to gluten lasted for decades, and samples collected about 15 to 28 years apart overlapped by as much as 53%. Because of sampling limits, a maximum clonotype overlap of only 40% to 60% was obtained between two independent sequencing runs of the same sample. Across patients, about 1% of TCR-beta sequences and roughly 0.2% of paired TCR-alpha/beta clonotypes were shared, and the authors concluded that cross-contamination was not an issue. Conclusions depend on tetramer specificity; previously 70% to 80% of tetramer-sorted clones showed antigen-specific proliferation.

The CDR3 contains 14 residues, cysteine and phenylalanine counted. The DNA shown is the 42-base CDR3, in frame from base 1. The germline V gene (reference sequence) provides CDR1 SGHAT and CDR2 FQDESV. The junction shows trimming of 4 bases on V and 10 bases on J, plus 20 bases between the germline ends. Library preparation employed 5' RACE. Bulk TCR libraries were prepared using a modified SMART protocol. Bulk TCR libraries were sequenced on Illumina MiSeq with paired-end 300 bp reads, while single-cell libraries were sequenced on MiSeq with paired-end 250 bp reads. The paper's data handling went like this. Reads were preprocessed using selected pRESTO steps, and V, D, J genes and CDR3 junctions were assigned using IMGT/HighV-QUEST. A bulk sequence was kept only if the bulk sequence appeared in at least two replicas with cumulative read counts of 10 or more. Repertoire diversity was measured using a sample-corrected Shannon entropy estimator, which was applied to samples with more than 20 cells. Through fastp at Q25 and MiXCR, TCRdb rebuilt clones from the public reads, retaining in-frame beta chains. Rows are unified per CDR3 protein, each entry keeping the most common DNA and genes. The V and J calls shown here were made by TCRdb, not taken from the authors' results. This sample has more than 550 distinct CDR3 sequences in its table, and 20% to 25% of those were observed once. The top ten hold 55% to 75% of the sample.

When a sample contained relatively high numbers of tetramer-positive T cells, bulk-cell sorting was done in addition to single-cell sorting. Gluten-specific T cells were isolated with HLA-DQ:gluten tetramers and analyzed by high-throughput sequencing of rearranged TCR-alpha and TCR-beta genes. Every sort was run on a BD Aria II cell sorter, and FlowJo was used to analyze the flow data. The receptor comes from a female donor with celiac disease. The material sequenced was gluten tetramer+ CD4+ T cells from blood or duodenal biopsy (not recorded which); whether cultured is not recorded, taken while untreated, on a gluten-free diet, or during gluten challenge (not recorded which). Interpreted using the paper, the cell subset or site label stands for: CD4+ T cells binding HLA-DQ:gluten tetramers. The V and J segments used are TRBV11-1 and TRBJ2-7, with TRBD2 tentatively as D gene (7 bases match). The DNA reads TGTGCCAGCAGCTCGGGGGCAGGGACTACGAACCAGTACTTC. Its product reads: CASSSGAGTTNQYF.